Listed below are T cell receptor beta chains from one sample, sequenced in a study of shared clonotypes between healthy human individuals. Profiled with immunoSEQ multiplex PCR; TCRdb holds only in-frame clones, not every one. The sample has about 1,800,000 clones; roughly 95% are singletons. Material for sequencing was naive CD8+ T cells sorted from blood. These receptors originate from a man younger than 35 in good health. CDR3s include the opening cysteine and the closing phenylalanine or tryptophan. A D gene is named only where the DNA matches it firmly. Clone size is shown for a subset of rows, as once, few, many or a class of expanded clone.

cdr3_aa cdr3_nt j_call v_call clone_size d_call
CSVRTSGEETQYF TGCAGCGTTCGGACTAGCGGGGAAGAGACCCAGTACTTC TRBJ2-5 TRBV29-1 NA TRBD2
CASRGQVYEQYF TGTGCCAGCAGAGGTCAAGTCTACGAGCAGTACTTC TRBJ2-7 TRBV6-6 NA NA
CASSQESTYNEQFF TGCGCCAGCAGCCAGGAGAGTACCTACAATGAGCAGTTCTTC TRBJ2-1 TRBV4-3 NA NA
CASSEGHTGELFF TGTGCCAGCAGTGAGGGCCACACCGGGGAGCTGTTTTTT TRBJ2-2 TRBV6-1 NA NA
CASSFGGPEQFF TGTGCCAGCAGCTTTGGTGGGCCTGAGCAGTTCTTC TRBJ2-1 TRBV5-4 NA NA
CASSLVPSGRTSTDTQYF TGTGCCAGCAGCTTGGTGCCTAGCGGGAGGACTAGCACAGATACGCAGTATTTT TRBJ2-3 TRBV5-4 NA TRBD2
CASSPWDGTDTQYF TGTGCCAGCAGTCCCTGGGACGGCACAGATACGCAGTATTTT TRBJ2-3 TRBV27 NA NA
CASSGTGGSEAFF TGTGCCAGCAGTGGGACAGGGGGGTCTGAAGCTTTCTTT TRBJ1-1 TRBV2 NA TRBD1
CASSPRTSGSEQYF TGCGCCAGCAGCCCTCGGACTAGCGGGAGCGAGCAGTACTTC TRBJ2-7 TRBV4-1 NA TRBD2
CASSQVGQNTEAFF TGTGCCAGCAGCCAAGTGGGGCAGAACACTGAAGCTTTCTTT TRBJ1-1 TRBV14 NA NA
CASTGTYNEQFF TGTGCCAGCACGGGGACCTACAATGAGCAGTTCTTC TRBJ2-1 TRBV6-5 NA NA
CASSSLGEKLFF TGTGCCAGCAGTTCTTTAGGGGAAAAACTGTTTTTT TRBJ1-4 TRBV27 NA NA
CAFPVRWGSGNEQFF NA TRBJ2-1 TRBV7-5 NA NA
CASSQGGQPQHF TGTGCCAGCAGCCAAGGTGGACAGCCCCAGCATTTT TRBJ1-5 TRBV14 NA NA
CASSLGGVYNEQFF TGTGCCAGCAGCTTAGGAGGGGTATACAATGAGCAGTTCTTC TRBJ2-1 TRBV13 NA NA
CASSLLAGGGEQYF TGTGCCAGCAGCCTACTAGCGGGAGGAGGCGAGCAGTACTTC TRBJ2-7 TRBV13 NA TRBD2
CASSSIQVDTQYF TGTGCCAGCAGTTCCATCCAAGTGGATACGCAGTATTTT TRBJ2-3 TRBV28 NA NA
CASTPTGGSYEQYF TGTGCCAGTACCCCGACAGGAGGCTCCTACGAGCAGTACTTC TRBJ2-7 TRBV19 NA NA
CASSLDSVGNEQFF TGTGCCAGCAGCTTAGATAGCGTGGGGAATGAGCAGTTCTTC TRBJ2-1 TRBV7-9 NA NA
CASSLLGSGELFF TGTGCCAGCAGTTTATTGGGGAGCGGGGAGCTGTTTTTT TRBJ2-2 TRBV27 NA NA
CASSQDTGGQYF TGTGCCAGCAGCCAAGACACGGGGGGGCAGTACTTC TRBJ2-7 TRBV14 NA TRBD2
CASSPGPQTQYF TGTGCCAGCAGCCCCGGCCCCCAGACCCAGTACTTC TRBJ2-5 TRBV5-6 NA NA
CASSPWDFNQPQHF TGTGCCAGCAGTCCCTGGGACTTTAATCAGCCCCAGCATTTT TRBJ1-5 TRBV6-5 NA NA
CASSFWGANTGELFF TGCGCCAGCAGCTTCTGGGGGGCTAACACCGGGGAGCTGTTTTTT TRBJ2-2 TRBV5-1 NA NA
CASSETGENEQYF TGTGCCAGCAGTGAGACAGGGGAGAACGAGCAGTACTTC TRBJ2-7 TRBV2 NA TRBD1
CAWSVPQYEQYF TGTGCCTGGAGTGTACCCCAATACGAGCAGTACTTC TRBJ2-7 TRBV30 NA NA
CASKWTSGDTYEQYF TGTGCCAGCAAATGGACTAGCGGGGACACCTACGAGCAGTACTTC TRBJ2-7 TRBV27 NA TRBD2
CAWSVLLYNEQFF TGTGCCTGGAGTGTATTGCTGTACAATGAGCAGTTCTTC TRBJ2-1 TRBV30 NA NA
CASSLEGQGHRQYF TGTGCCAGCAGCTTAGAGGGGCAAGGGCATCGGCAGTACTTC TRBJ2-7 TRBV13 NA NA
CASSSTGMYPAGSYNEQFF TGTGCCAGCAGCTCCACAGGGATGTACCCAGCGGGCTCCTACAATGAGCAGTTCTTC TRBJ2-1 TRBV7-9 NA NA
CASSGTTTYEQYF TGTGCCAGTAGCGGGACAACCACCTACGAGCAGTACTTC TRBJ2-7 TRBV19 NA NA
CASSLAGSSYNEQFF TGTGCCAGCAGCTTGGCGGGGTCCTCCTACAATGAGCAGTTCTTC TRBJ2-1 TRBV7-3 NA NA
CASSASGSGYEQYF TGTGCCAGCAGCGCTAGCGGGAGCGGTTACGAGCAGTACTTC TRBJ2-7 TRBV11-2 NA TRBD2
CASSGLGWLLHF TGTGCCAGCAGTGGGTTAGGGTGGCTCCTCCACTTT TRBJ1-6 TRBV28 once NA
CASSQEPEITYEQYF TGCGCCAGCAGCCAAGAACCTGAGATTACCTACGAGCAGTACTTC TRBJ2-7 TRBV4-1 NA NA
CASSVSGTNYEQYF TGCGCCAGCAGCGTTAGCGGGACTAACTACGAGCAGTACTTC TRBJ2-7 TRBV5-1 once TRBD2
CASSQYKQGPGYTF TGCGCCAGCAGCCAGTACAAACAGGGTCCCGGCTACACCTTC TRBJ1-2 TRBV4-3 NA NA
CASSIASGFTGELFF TGTGCCAGTAGTATAGCCTCAGGGTTCACCGGGGAGCTGTTTTTT TRBJ2-2 TRBV19 NA NA
CASSSGYQPQHF TGTGCCAGCAGCTCAGGGTATCAGCCCCAGCATTTT TRBJ1-5 TRBV11-2 NA NA
CASSLEPTGGPRREQFF TGTGCCAGCAGCTTAGAACCCACAGGGGGCCCCCGTCGGGAGCAGTTCTTC TRBJ2-1 TRBV11-2 NA TRBD1
CASSHITGTSDYEQYF TGCGCCAGCAGTCATATAACCGGGACTAGCGATTACGAGCAGTACTTC TRBJ2-7 TRBV4-1 NA TRBD2
CASSSPYADGTLDYGYTF TGTGCCAGCAGCTCCCCTTATGCTGACGGGACCCTAGACTATGGCTACACCTTC TRBJ1-2 TRBV11-2 NA NA
CASSQEVAGEGETQYF TGCGCCAGCAGCCAAGAGGTAGCGGGAGAAGGAGAGACCCAGTACTTC TRBJ2-5 TRBV4-3 NA TRBD2
CASSFGLVGAYEQYF TGTGCCAGCAGTTTTGGACTAGTGGGGGCCTACGAGCAGTACTTC TRBJ2-7 TRBV27 NA TRBD2
CASSQEYGDTSGSNSYNEQFF TGCGCCAGCAGCCAAGAATACGGGGACACTAGCGGGAGCAACTCCTACAATGAGCAGTTCTTC TRBJ2-1 TRBV4-3 NA TRBD2
CASSYPTEAFF TGTGCCAGCAGTTACCCCACTGAAGCTTTCTTT TRBJ1-1 TRBV6-1 NA NA
CASSVGQGLHSPLHF TGTGCCAGCAGTGTAGGACAGGGTCTGCATTCACCCCTCCACTTT TRBJ1-6 TRBV2 NA TRBD1
CASSLLGGDTEAFF TGTGCCAGCAGTTTATTGGGGGGCGACACTGAAGCTTTCTTT TRBJ1-1 TRBV27 NA NA
CASSSWTSGGQETQYF TGTGCCAGCAGTTCCTGGACTAGCGGGGGTCAAGAGACCCAGTACTTC TRBJ2-5 TRBV28 NA TRBD2
CASSKEFAAGASNQPQHF NA TRBJ1-5 TRBV21-1 NA NA
CASSIVTGGIQAFF TGTGCCAGTAGTATCGTTACAGGGGGAATTCAAGCTTTCTTT TRBJ1-1 TRBV19 NA TRBD1
CSVLGLPASTDTQYF TGCAGCGTCCTAGGACTACCGGCTAGCACAGATACGCAGTATTTT TRBJ2-3 TRBV29-1 NA NA
CASSSRTGGSTGELFF TGTGCCAGCAGCTCCCGGACAGGGGGTAGCACCGGGGAGCTGTTTTTT TRBJ2-2 TRBV11-3 NA TRBD1
CAWSVLFEVGISSYNEQFF TGTGCCTGGAGTGTGTTATTTGAGGTGGGAATTAGCTCCTACAATGAGCAGTTCTTC TRBJ2-1 TRBV30 NA NA
CASSFRDSKNTEAFF TGCGCCAGCAGCTTCCGGGACAGCAAGAACACTGAAGCTTTCTTT TRBJ1-1 TRBV4-1 NA TRBD1
CASGLAIGGLPLYNEQFF TGTGCTAGTGGTTTGGCTATTGGGGGGCTACCCCTTTACAATGAGCAGTTCTTC TRBJ2-1 TRBV12-5 once NA
CASSISGAGYNEQFF TGTGCCAGTAGTATAAGTGGGGCCGGATACAATGAGCAGTTCTTC TRBJ2-1 TRBV19 NA NA
CASSSSGQGVGEQYF TGTGCCAGTAGTAGTTCGGGACAGGGGGTTGGCGAGCAGTACTTC TRBJ2-7 TRBV19 NA TRBD1
CASSLTTQISGYEQYF TGTGCCAGCAGTTTGACAACACAGATATCGGGTTACGAGCAGTACTTC TRBJ2-7 TRBV27 NA NA
CASSLLADTGELFF TGTGCTAGCAGCTTATTAGCGGACACCGGGGAGCTGTTTTTT TRBJ2-2 TRBV7-7 NA NA